The clone carrying this TCR beta chain was seen ten or more times. Its antigen is still unknown. Measured with immunoSEQ multiplex PCR; TCRdb has only the in-frame clones, and not every one. This repertoire lists tens of thousands of clones without singletons; about 2% sits in the top ten. J was trimmed by 3 bases and V by 5 bases; bases with no gene match: 4. Germline loops: CDR1 MDHEN, CDR2 SYDVKM. CDR3 length: 13 amino acids. This record belongs to a study of T cells after posttransplantation cyclophosphamide. Study-level points and caveats: Tissue-infiltrating T cells from skin or gut overlapped little with blood T cells.

The sample comprised PBMCs. This chain links TRBV28 with TRBJ2-7, with TRBD1 identical over 7 bases. The sequence derives from a man between 35 and 55 years old in good health, CMV-negative, and a related stem cell transplant donor. The CDR3 sequence: CASSGYRGYEQYF. The CDR3 nucleotides read TGTGCCAGCAGTGGTTACAGGGGCTACGAGCAGTACTTC.